Listed here are 14 T cell receptor beta chains from one sample, sequenced in a study of control samples from healthy donors and cancer patients. Measured with immunoSEQ multiplex PCR; TCRdb has only the in-frame clones, and not every one. Here the sample spans approximately 150,000 clones, roughly 94% being singletons. The sample taken for sequencing was PBMCs. The receptors were sampled from a man aged 55 to 69 with colorectal cancer.

This clone was observed a single time. V usage is TRBV3-1 (or the pseudogene TRBV3-2) and J usage is TRBJ2-2; 8 bases fit TRBD1. The germline V gene has CDR1 LGHDT and CDR2 YNNKEL (reference sequence). With 4 bases clipped from V and 4 bases from J, the junction kept 8 bases outside the gene matches. CDR3 size: 16 residues. Here the CDR3 reads CASSPRTGIRTGELFF. The CDR3, as DNA: TGTGCCAGCAGCCCCCGGACAGGGATTCGCACCGGGGAGCTGTTTTTT.

The rearrangement joins TRBV19 to TRBJ1-4, with 7 positions matching TRBD1. With V trimmed by 5 bases and J by 7 bases, 10 bases remained unmatched. Looked up from germline, CDR1 is LNHDA and CDR2 is SQIVND (reference sequence). This CDR3 region has 15 residues. For the CDR3, the DNA is TGTGCCAGTAGTTTAACAGGGGTTGTCAGTGAAAAACTGTTTTTT. Residues: CASSLTGVVSEKLFF.

This rearrangement joins TRBV11-2 to TRBJ2-5; the D gene is possibly TRBD2 (6 bases). The germline gives CDR1 SGHAT, CDR2 FQNNGV. V lost 0 bases, J lost 5 bases, and 13 bases lay in between. The CDR3 totals 15 residues. The CDR3 DNA reads TGTGCCAGCAGCTTAGATCTTTGGGACTGGGAGACCCAGTACTTC. Amino acid sequence: CASSLDLWDWETQYF.

The chain is built from TRBV7-9 and TRBJ2-3, with D unresolved. This CDR3 has 13 residues. CDR1 and CDR2 from the germline V gene are SEHNR and FQNEAQ (reference sequence). V lost 8 bases and J 1 base, leaving 10 bases between the germline ends. CDR3 DNA: TGTGCCAGCCACAAGGCGGGCACAGATACGCAGTATTTT. Its translation is CASHKAGTDTQYF.

The chain recombines TRBV11-3 with TRBJ1-3, with TRBD1 matching over 7 bases. Germline assignment: CDR1 SGHNT and CDR2 YENEEA. V shed 5 bases and J 0 bases; nucleotides not matched to a gene: 4. The CDR3 spans 15 residues. CDR3 residues: CASSRTGDSGNTIYF. The CDR3 DNA reads TGTGCCAGCAGCCGTACAGGGGACTCTGGAAACACCATATATTTT. Full variable domain (outside the CDR3, taken from reference TRBV11-3 and TRBJ1-3): EAGVVQSPRYKIIEKKQPVAFWCNPISGHNTLYWYLQNLGQGPELLIRYENEEAVDDSQLPKDRFSAERLKGVDSTLKIQPAELGDSAVYLCASSRTGDSGNTIYFGEGSWLTVV.

The chain recombines TRBV15 with TRBJ1-2; D may be TRBD1 (6 bases). Germline V CDR1 and CDR2: LNHNV, YYDKDF (reference sequence). Trimming removed 7 bases from V and 1 base from J, with 19 bases in between. This CDR3 contains 16 residues. This chain's CDR3 is CATKLQTGQINYGYTF. The CDR3 DNA reads as TGTGCCACCAAGTTGCAGACCGGACAGATTAACTATGGCTACACCTTC.

The chain employs TRBV5-1 and TRBJ1-3; 11 nucleotides agree with TRBD1. V gave up 4 bases and J gave up 3 bases; unmatched junction bases: 6. The germline V gene has CDR1 SGHRS and CDR2 YFSETQ. The CDR3 is 16 amino acids. The CDR3 region is CASSPGQGAGGNTIYF. In nucleotides, the CDR3 is TGCGCCAGCAGCCCTGGACAGGGGGCGGGTGGAAACACCATATATTTT.

The V and J genes are TRBV19 and TRBJ2-3, with D unresolved. Deletions cut 6 bases from V and 6 bases from J, with 7 bases between. The CDR3 spans 11 residues. Germline CDR1 reads LNHDA; CDR2 reads SQIVND (reference sequence). The CDR3 DNA is TGTGCCAGTAGCTCTTTGGATACGCAGTATTTT. Translated, it gives CASSSLDTQYF.

This clone was seen only once. V gene TRBV4-1 combines with J gene TRBJ2-2, with D possibly being TRBD1 or TRBD2 (5 bases each). The V gene's germline CDR1 is MGHRA and CDR2 YSYEKL. Deletions cut 4 bases from V and 4 bases from J, with 10 bases between. The CDR3 runs 14 residues. This chain's CDR3 is CASSRGRFTGELFF. The DNA for the CDR3 is TGCGCCAGCAGCCGGGGACGGTTCACCGGGGAGCTGTTTTTT.

This chain joins TRBV30 and TRBJ1-5, with D uncertain. The germline CDR1 and CDR2 sequences are GTSNPN and SVGIG (reference sequence). Trimming cost V 0 bases and J 0 bases, with 6 bases left between them. The length of the CDR3 is 14 residues. DNA for the CDR3: TGTGCCTGGAGTGTATCAGTTAGCAATCAGCCCCAGCATTTT. Protein sequence: CAWSVSVSNQPQHF.

This clone has only a few counts. The chain uses TRBV19 and TRBJ1-1; D remains unclear. Germline V gene data show CDR1 as LNHDA and CDR2 as SQIVND (reference sequence). The CDR3 is 16 residues long. Trimming left V 0 bases short and J 8 bases short, with 19 bases between. The CDR3 reads CASSIDHAVLMKEAFF. DNA of the CDR3: TGTGCCAGTAGTATAGATCATGCGGTCCTAATGAAAGAAGCTTTCTTT.

The chain combines TRBV5-4 with TRBJ1-3, with 8 bases matching TRBD1. Germline CDR1 SGHNT, CDR2 YYREEE (reference sequence). V shed 0 bases and J 0 bases; nucleotides not matched to a gene: 2. CDR3 length: 16 residues. The CDR3 DNA follows: TGTGCCAGCAGCTTGGGGACAGGGCTCTCTGGAAACACCATATATTTT. Amino acids: CASSLGTGLSGNTIYF.

The rearrangement joins TRBV7-6 to TRBJ1-6; 10 nucleotides line up with TRBD1. Germline V CDR1 and CDR2: SGHVS, FNYEAQ. V gave up 5 bases and J gave up 7 bases; unmatched junction bases: 8. The CDR3 has 16 amino acids. The CDR3 DNA is TGTGCCAGCAGCCCCGGGACAGGGGTTTTGAATTCACCCCTCCACTTT. This gives the protein CASSPGTGVLNSPLHF. The whole variable domain, filled in from reference TRBV7-6 and TRBJ1-6, reads GAGVSQSPRYKVTKRGQDVALRCDPISGHVSLYWYRQALGQGPEFLTYFNYEAQQDKSGLPNDRFSAERPEGSISTLTIQRTEQRDSAMYRCASSPGTGVLNSPLHFGNGTRLTVT.

This chain joins TRBV9 and TRBJ2-5; 9 nucleotides line up with TRBD2. Germline trimming cut 4 bases from V and 1 base from J; bases unmatched to any gene: 8. In germline, CDR1 is SGDLS, CDR2 YYNGEE. The CDR3 has 16 amino acids. CDR3 DNA: TGTGCCAGCAGCCCCCGCGGGGGGGTTATCCAAGAGACCCAGTACTTC. Translating gives CASSPRGGVIQETQYF.